Here is one T cell receptor beta chain with its context. The data were produced by immunoSEQ multiplex PCR, yet TCRdb's version contains in-frame clones alone and is incomplete. The sample carries tens of thousands of clones, 70% to 90% recorded once. These data come from a study of T cell changes during pregnancy in multiple sclerosis. The CDR3 runs to 15 residues. After removal of 1 base from V and 8 bases from J, the junction contained 10 bases not matched to a gene. Germline-derived CDR1 and CDR2 are SGHVS and FNYEAQ. V and J are TRBV7-6 and TRBJ2-7, with TRBD1 matching over 8 bases. Specimen: CD4+ T cells from peripheral blood mononuclear cells, collected before pregnancy. The source is a female donor with multiple sclerosis, enrolled in a pregnancy study. The CDR3 region has the DNA TGTGCCAGCAGCTTAGGGACAGGGTTCGATGGAAAGCAGTACTTC. It encodes CASSLGTGFDGKQYF.